This T cell receptor (beta chain) was sequenced during a study of blood T cell repertoires in COVID-19. Study in general: Samples of COVID-19 (acute and convalescent) were obtained from the United States, Italy and Spain. PBMCs, B-cell-depleted T cells, or T cells provided the cDNA or gDNA that made up the material.

Germline CDR1 and CDR2: SGHKS and YYEKEE (reference sequence). This CDR3 is built from 13 residues. V was pared by 0 bases and J by 14 bases, with 6 bases of the junction left unmatched. Authors' analysis steps: How many nucleated cells were present was estimated from reference gene primer amplification. The protocol was immunoSEQ multiplex PCR, while the TCRdb copy is restricted to in-frame clones and leaves out a portion. The V and J calls and clone size are taken from that table; D and trimming were inferred from the DNA. The sample shows under 70,000 clones, roughly 88% of them seen only once. Sequenced: peripheral blood. The sequence was collected from a woman aged 55 to 70 with COVID-19, enrolled during active disease. J is TRBJ1-4 and V is TRBV5-5, with 8 bases identical to TRBD1. In DNA form, the CDR3 reads TGTGCCAGCAGCTTGGAACACAGGGGGGTGCTGTTTTTT. Encoded protein: CASSLEHRGVLFF.